This TCR beta chain was profiled in a study of cytomegalovirus exposure and HLA in healthy donors (dated by TCRdb to the late 2010s). At the level of the whole study: In an earlier analysis of 587 of the donors, approximately 260 Gb of sequence data and 90 million to 120 million unique TCR beta sequences from roughly 200 million T cells were reported. An early release covering more than 500 HLA-typed donors comprised approximately 300 gigabases of sequencing data and tens of millions of unique TCR sequences. The genetic ancestry cluster associated with self-reported Caucasian donors included about 84% of the 350 to 500 genotyped donors. The study was designed to test whether signatures of past pathogen exposure could be identified by cataloging public T cell receptors. The study used immunosequencing to profile the T cell repertoires of several hundred subjects and linked those repertoires to cytomegalovirus serostatus. Besides the first cohort of roughly 660 subjects, a separate validation cohort made up of 120 or so different subjects was used. To predict cytomegalovirus infection status, the study combined high-throughput TCR immunosequencing, statistical association of individual TCRs with disease status, and machine learning. A later analysis re-examined previously published TCR beta repertoires from roughly 650 donors and added high-resolution HLA genotyping to investigate patterns of TCR occurrence. In the later analysis, no new phenotypic data were used to find candidate immune exposures; instead, reliance was placed on TCR beta sequences and their occurrence across donors. To decide whether each TCR beta V gene segment behaved as functional or pseudogenic, an earlier analysis of nearly 600 of the donors relied on high-throughput TCR beta sequencing. Alongside the repertoire data, information on donor age, sex, ethnicity and CMV serostatus was compiled. A later genetic analysis used genome-wide SNP genotypes for about 65% of the roughly 670 donors, treating that subset as a discovery cohort. All discovery cohort repertoires had been generated on a single sequencing platform. Both class I and class II loci were covered by HLA typing, at four-digit resolution. The number of typed donors differed by locus: about 620-640 for A, B, C, DRB1 and DQB1; some 500 for DQA1; 606 for DPA1; and about 450 for DPB1. Roughly five DR-DQ haplotypes were handled as single units for association and clustering because linkage in the cohort was strong. Across some 400 genotyped donors of the cohort, an average of approximately 200,000 unique TCR beta nucleotide sequences per donor were sequenced, and 15% to 20% of those sequences were non-productive. Overall study results and their limits: According to a later analysis, TCR association rates differed among HLA loci, with DRB1 alleles showing the most associated TCRs and HLA-C alleles showing the fewest. In vitro tests confirmed that a few of the cytomegalovirus-associated TCR beta chains recognize cytomegalovirus antigens. A further reported finding was that TCR beta sequences accurately predicted the HLA-A and HLA-B alleles for most subjects in the first cohort. At a false discovery rate of 0.05, a later analysis linked approximately 18,000 TCR beta sequences to specific HLA alleles. In this cohort, only TCR beta chains were sequenced, and detectable features were limited by the absence of alpha or paired-chain data. Because counts were too low, about 18 rarely observed V segments, including chromosome 9 orphons, were left out of the earlier analysis of some 600 of the donors. Some IMGT-functional V segments, including TRBV6-2 and TRBV6-3, could not be distinguished by the 87-base-pair reads and were therefore excluded. Most TCR sequences were observed very rarely across donors, whereas some public TCRs were present in many individuals. A cluster of highly shared sequence variants was judged likely to represent a technical artifact of the sequencing pipeline. Strong co-occurrence of HLA alleles, especially DR and DQ, made assigning TCR associations to individual alleles difficult. Several of the top co-occurrence clusters appeared to be linked to parvovirus B19, influenza, CMV and Epstein-Barr virus, according to a later analysis. Because HLA typing was unavailable for some donors at each locus, only the typed subset was used in association tests. According to a later genetic analysis, donors in an Asian-associated ancestry cluster had fewer N-insertions in productive TCRs than the approximately 710-donor mean. In a later analysis, HLA-associated TCR beta chains were found to be more clonally expanded and to have lower generation probabilities than equally common non-associated chains. The classifier was reported to diagnose cytomegalovirus status with high specificity and sensitivity in both the original and validation cohorts. An association between a missense DCLRE1C variant and V-gene and J-gene trimming of TCR beta chains was found in a later genetic analysis and replicated in an independent cohort. Correlated functional status among segregating V segments might reflect linkage disequilibrium, but an unknown experimental factor could not be ruled out. In the study, 150 to 200 TCR beta chains were listed as associated with cytomegalovirus. Presence/absence analyses assumed roughly uniform sequencing depth across donors, an assumption that may not hold. Immune exposure information for the cohort was limited to CMV serostatus. According to a later analysis, most CMV-associated TCR beta chains appeared to be HLA-restricted, and the HLA associations seemed to be driven largely by CMV exposure. Broadly in line with IMGT annotations, most TCR beta V segments showed up in productive rearrangements about 90% or about 30% of the time in an earlier analysis of roughly 590 of the donors. According to the authors, the approach could potentially be generalized to other disease states and immunological phenotypes.

The library was prepared using the immunoSEQ multiplex PCR assay. For the multiplex PCR, a mixture combining 60 forward primers for TCR Vbeta segments and 13 reverse primers for TCR Jbeta segments was used. The CDR3 region of rearranged TCR beta genes was amplified from genomic DNA with a multiplex PCR assay. Amplified TCR beta libraries were sequenced as 87-base-pair reads on the Illumina HiSeq System. As for the authors' bioinformatics: A later analysis counted approximately 74 million unique TCR beta chains across the roughly 700 repertoires, and roughly 9.9 million of these chains were shared by at least two donors. A nearest-neighbor algorithm error-corrected the raw reads and collapsed the reads into unique sequences, merging closely related sequences to remove PCR and sequencing errors. CDR3 sequences were aligned to IMGT reference sequences to assign V, D and J gene segments. For a sequence to be retained, a match of at least six nucleotides was required to both a V gene segment and a J gene segment. Rearrangements were classified as productive when the CDR3 lacked stop codons and remained in frame with V and J, and all other rearrangements were classified as non-productive. CDR3 was defined according to IMGT convention as the region running from the second conserved V-encoded cysteine to the conserved J-encoded phenylalanine. Sequences without an unambiguous match to a single V gene segment were excluded from the earlier analysis of several hundred of the donors. An earlier analysis of a few hundred of the donors classified V segments as functional when productive rearrangements were above 56.7% and as segregating when the standard deviation between donors was above 5%. A statistical classification framework was built for diagnosing cytomegalovirus status from the catalog of TCR beta chain sequences. V and J gene assignment, in a later analysis, came from comparing TCR nucleotide sequences with IMGT/GENE-DB human TR gene sequences. In a later analysis, CDR3 sequences and most-parsimonious VDJ recombination scenarios were assigned using the TCRdist pipeline. In a later analysis, every TCR beta chain was defined by the combination of its CDR3 amino acid sequence and its V-gene family, and reads without a unique V-gene family were dropped. To address suspected cross-contamination and a sequencing artifact, a later analysis removed approximately 590 highly shared, low-generation-probability nucleotide sequences. In a later analysis, a clonal expansion index was calculated for each public chain from normalized within-repertoire ranks of inferred template counts. In a later analysis, generation probabilities were computed using a VDJ recombination model fitted to out-of-frame rearrangements, and the results were checked against IGoR. A later analysis scored TCR-TCR, TCR-HLA and TCR-CMV co-occurrence with hypergeometric tests, applying a repertoire-size bias correction to TCR pairs. A later analysis estimated false discovery rates by permuting HLA or CMV assignments 20 times. In a later analysis, co-occurring TCRs were grouped using DBSCAN, and TCRdist sequence similarity was added for clustering within HLA-allele-positive subsets. Co-occurrence clustering excluded repertoires with fewer than 30,000 or more than 120,000 public chains, plus five with anomalous nucleotide sharing. The clones in this table, taken by TCRdb from immuneACCESS, are in-frame only. Not every clone is retained; where verified, under half of the shortfall comes from an unresolved V gene, and the cause of the rest is unknown. V, J and clone size were drawn from that table, and D and trimming were deduced from the DNA. The sample contains some 150,000 clones, around 65% of them found a single time. The ten most abundant clones make up less than 3.5% of the sample.

In total, roughly 710 healthy bone marrow donors made up the cohort. At the time of sampling, every cohort member was nominally healthy, though immune exposures that went unrecorded were likely present. The donor was CMV seropositive and was included in the group of 270 or so seropositive cohort members. Each donor provided a peripheral blood sample, and peripheral blood mononuclear cells were used for TCR beta sequencing. The Qiagen DNeasy Blood Extraction Kit was used to extract genomic DNA from the blood cell samples. The V end gives up 2 bases and the J end 2 bases, leaving 0 bases in the junction not matched to a gene. The CDR3, cysteine through phenylalanine, is 15 amino acids long. Kept here is only the CDR3 DNA, which spans 45 bases and is read in frame from base 1. In the germline V gene, CDR1 corresponds to SGHTA and CDR2 to FQGNSA. This clone was observed a few times. Its target antigen remains unknown. Per-nucleotide qualities are absent, and no much larger clonotype sits a single base away.

This sequence uses TRBV7-2 and TRBJ2-1, with 10 bases matching TRBD2. This receptor was identified in a woman aged 25 to 39 in good health and CMV-seropositive. Sequenced: PBMCs. The CDR3 is CASSLLAGAYNEQFF. The sequence in DNA is TGTGCCAGCAGCTTACTAGCGGGGGCCTACAATGAGCAGTTCTTC.